This T cell receptor (beta chain) emerged from a study of CD8 T cells in Susac syndrome. Study-wide points: In its TCR sequencing and HLA analysis, the study acknowledged that the number of individuals was relatively small.

In regard to this clonotype: The target antigen is unknown.

V was pared by 0 bases and J by 6 bases, with 18 bases between. Germline V gene lookup returns CDR1 LNHNV and CDR2 YYDKDF (reference sequence). CDR3 size: 16 residues. Sequencing of TCR beta covered CD8+ and CD4+ T cells obtained from blood. Random hexamers served to reverse transcribe about 0.5 to 1 ug RNA. MiXCR, run by TCRdb on the immunoSEQ multiplex PCR reads, gives a single entry per CDR3 protein. The sample records approximately 130,000 distinct CDR3 sequences, more than 75% being singletons. The receptor's source is a human donor with multiple sclerosis. The J gene is TRBJ2-7, the V gene TRBV15; either TRBD1 or TRBD2 may fit D (5 bases each). Specimen: CD8+ T cells from PBMCs. The CDR3 DNA follows: TGTGCCACCAGCAGAGATCTAGTATTGGGGGAGCGCGAGCAGTACTTC. Protein sequence: CATSRDLVLGEREQYF.